The 2 T cell receptor beta chains listed next were all sequenced from one sample in a study of persistence of HIV-infected CD4 T cells (dated by TCRdb to 2020 to 2021). For these receptors, no antigen is known. TCRbeta repertoires were sequenced from genomic DNA with the immunoSEQ hsTCRB assay version 4 in survey mode. The clones in this table, taken by TCRdb from immuneACCESS, are in-frame only. Not every clone is retained; where verified, under half of the shortfall comes from an unresolved V gene, and the cause of the rest is unknown. The sample profile shows 25,000 to 35,000 clones; roughly 86% of them were found once. The leading ten clones occupy around 4.6% of the sample. The treatment or condition label on this specimen signifies: suppressive antiretroviral therapy. Lysates of CMV-infected fibroblasts at roughly 10 ug/mL were used to stimulate the cells. Memory CD4+ T cells that did not respond, being CD40L-negative, CD69-negative and CD45RO-high, were sorted as memory populations depleted of antigen-responding cells.

The sequencing used CD4+ T cells sorted from PBMCs after approximately 19-hour stimulation, collected from a patient who received antiretroviral therapy. Reading the label with the study, this specimen's cell subset or site is: CD40L-CD69- CD45RO-high memory CD4 T cells not responding to CMV lysate. The receptors here all came from an adult man with HIV who was CMV-seropositive.

The chain links TRBV20-1 to TRBJ2-1; D uncertain. The CDR3 length is 11 residues. The germline V gene encodes CDR1 DFQATT and CDR2 SNEGSKA (reference sequence). The ends were cut back, 1 base at V and 5 bases at J, with 3 bases in the middle. This chain's CDR3 is CSARGDNEQFF. CDR3 bases: TGCAGTGCTAGAGGTGACAATGAGCAGTTCTTC.

The table lists this clone with a count of one. The chain recombines TRBV19 with TRBJ1-2; the D is unclear. Germline loops: CDR1 LNHDA, CDR2 SQIVND (reference sequence). There are 14 residues in the CDR3. Trimming took off 7 bases at V and 4 bases at J, with 16 bases between the two ends. CDR3 in DNA: TGTGCCAGTAACCCAAGACCGACCACCTATGGCTACACCTTC. Encoded protein: CASNPRPTTYGYTF.